A selection of T cell receptor beta chains follows, all from one sample in a study of blood T cells in healthy people across ages. MiXCR, applied by TCRdb to the 5' RACE reads, yields one record per CDR3 protein. The sample lists some 900,000 distinct CDR3 sequences; roughly 48% were seen once. Source material: blood. The receptor source for this set is a young man in good health. Each CDR3 is given with its conserved first and last residue. The D gene is left open where the match is weak. Expanded clones get a size class; other rows say once, few or many, or leave the size out.

j_gene,d_gene,abundance,v_gene,CDR3aa,CDR3nt
TRBJ2-1,TRBD1,few,TRBV12-3/TRBV12-4,CASSGQGALKLASYNEQFF,TGTGCCAGCAGTGGACAGGGGGCGCTCAAATTAGCCTCCTACAATGAGCAGTTCTTC
TRBJ1-2,TRBD1,NA,TRBV7-9,CASSLSDRLHYGYTF,TGTGCCAGCAGCCTATCGGACAGGTTGCACTATGGCTACACCTTC
TRBJ2-1,TRBD2,NA,TRBV7-9,CASSPLAGGLNNEQFF,TGTGCCAGCAGCCCGCTAGCGGGGGGGCTTAACAATGAGCAGTTCTTC
TRBJ1-5,NA,once,TRBV6-2/TRBV6-3,CASRLMRYSNQPQHF,TGTGCCAGCAGACTGATGCGGTATAGCAATCAGCCCCAGCATTTT
TRBJ2-1,TRBD1,NA,TRBV20-1,CSGTTGTEQFF,TGCAGTGGAACGACAGGGACTGAGCAGTTCTTC
TRBJ2-1,TRBD2,few,TRBV2,CASSTRWTSGGHEQFF,TGTGCCAGCAGTACAAGGTGGACTAGCGGGGGCCATGAGCAGTTCTTC
TRBJ2-7,NA,NA,TRBV25-1,CASSARFYEQYF,TGTGCCAGCAGTGCCAGGTTCTACGAGCAGTACTTC
TRBJ2-3,NA,many,TRBV7-3,CASSSRLSGTDTQYF,TGTGCCAGCAGCTCACGTCTTTCTGGCACAGATACGCAGTATTTT
TRBJ1-4,NA,few,TRBV9,CASSVGGTDNEKLFF,TGTGCCAGCAGCGTAGGGGGGACGGATAATGAAAAACTGTTTTTT
TRBJ1-5,NA,few,TRBV3-1,CASSQAFNQPQHF,TGTGCCAGCAGCCAAGCTTTCAATCAGCCCCAGCATTTT
TRBJ1-2,NA,NA,TRBV20-1,CGAWASGQDYGYTF,TGCGGTGCCTGGGCGTCGGGGCAGGACTATGGCTACACCTTC
TRBJ2-7,NA,few,TRBV25-1,CASSPTDTGSRYEQYF,TGTGCCAGCAGTCCAACGGATACAGGGAGCCGCTACGAGCAGTACTTC
TRBJ2-5,NA,NA,TRBV5-1,CASSEGSEETQYF,TGCGCCAGCAGCGAAGGTAGCGAAGAGACCCAGTACTTC
TRBJ1-1,NA,NA,TRBV10-3,CAISGPEETEAFF,TGTGCCATCAGTGGACCCGAGGAGACTGAAGCTTTCTTT
TRBJ2-7,TRBD1,NA,TRBV12-3/TRBV12-4,CASSGTGANHEQYF,TGTGCCAGCAGTGGGACAGGGGCAAACCACGAGCAGTACTTC
TRBJ2-7,NA,NA,TRBV18,CASSPQGSSYEQYF,TGTGCCAGCTCACCACAGGGATCGTCCTACGAGCAGTACTTC
TRBJ1-1,NA,few,TRBV14,CASSQETQNTEAFF,TGTGCCAGCAGCCAAGAGACACAGAACACTGAAGCTTTCTTT
TRBJ2-7,TRBD2,NA,TRBV20-1,CSATRGSGAHEQYF,TGCAGTGCTACCCGAGGTAGCGGGGCCCACGAGCAGTACTTC
TRBJ1-6,TRBD1,NA,TRBV7-9,CASSRDRDLSLHF,TGTGCCAGCAGCAGGGACAGGGATCTGTCCCTCCACTTT
TRBJ2-1,NA,few,TRBV7-9,CASSFWARDYNEQFF,TGTGCCAGCAGCTTTTGGGCTAGGGACTACAATGAGCAGTTCTTC
TRBJ1-2,TRBD1,few,TRBV7-9,CAIGQGQGFYGYTF,TGTGCCATAGGACAGGGACAGGGTTTCTATGGCTACACCTTC
TRBJ2-7,NA,NA,TRBV6-1,CASSWDWDPYEQYF,TGTGCCAGCAGCTGGGACTGGGACCCCTACGAGCAGTACTTC
TRBJ1-2,NA,few,TRBV6-5,CASSYTGLNYGYTF,TGTGCCAGCAGTTACACAGGGCTGAACTATGGCTACACCTTC
TRBJ1-1,TRBD1,NA,TRBV20-1,CSARFNDRGLSAFF,TGCAGTGCTAGATTTAACGACAGGGGGCTGAGTGCTTTCTTT
TRBJ2-7,NA,NA,TRBV15,CATSRDQERWNEQYF,TGTGCCACCAGCAGAGATCAGGAGCGGTGGAACGAGCAGTACTTC
TRBJ1-2,TRBD1,many,TRBV29-1,CSVEDDRVDGYTF,TGCAGCGTTGAAGACGACAGGGTCGATGGCTACACCTTC
TRBJ2-7,TRBD2,NA,TRBV20-1,CSARGGINYEQYF,TGCAGTGCTAGGGGGGGGATCAACTACGAGCAGTACTTC
TRBJ2-3,TRBD2,NA,TRBV27,CANRGRGVITDTQYF,TGTGCCAACAGAGGGCGGGGGGTCATCACAGATACGCAGTATTTT
TRBJ2-3,TRBD1,NA,TRBV4-2,CASSHLTGTGDGADTQYF,TGTGCCAGCAGCCACCTCACGGGGACAGGGGATGGGGCAGATACGCAGTATTTT
TRBJ2-5,NA,few,TRBV24-1,CATSDPTAFQETQYF,TGTGCCACCAGTGACCCGACAGCATTCCAAGAGACCCAGTACTTC
TRBJ2-6,NA,NA,TRBV3-1,CASSPIRGVLANVLTF,TGTGCCAGCAGCCCAATCCGGGGAGTTTTGGCCAACGTCCTGACTTTC
TRBJ2-3,TRBD2,NA,TRBV29-1,CSVRRLALTDTQYF,TGCAGCGTTCGTAGACTAGCCCTCACAGATACGCAGTATTTT
TRBJ2-5,TRBD1,NA,TRBV7-9,CASSLAGGAETQYF,TGTGCCAGCAGTTTGGCAGGGGGCGCGGAGACCCAGTACTTC
TRBJ2-7,TRBD1,NA,TRBV5-1,CASSLEGTGGFSSYEQYF,TGCGCCAGCAGCTTGGAGGGGACAGGGGGCTTTAGCTCCTACGAGCAGTACTTC
TRBJ2-2,NA,NA,TRBV14,CASSQEMLGPLFF,TGTGCCAGCAGCCAAGAAATGCTGGGCCCGCTGTTTTTT
TRBJ2-3,NA,few,TRBV7-2,CATRRPSASTDTQYF,TGTGCCACCAGGCGTCCTAGCGCGAGCACAGATACGCAGTATTTT
TRBJ1-6,NA,NA,TRBV4-3,CASSLRNAEDSPLHF,TGCGCCAGCAGCCTGCGCAACGCAGAGGATTCACCCCTCCACTTT
TRBJ1-6,TRBD1,NA,TRBV2,CASSARTGPESPLHF,TGTGCCAGCAGTGCGCGGACAGGGCCAGAGTCACCCCTCCACTTT
TRBJ2-5,TRBD1,NA,TRBV4-1,CASSSVGGRETQYF,TGCGCCAGCAGCTCGGTAGGGGGCAGAGAGACCCAGTACTTC
TRBJ2-3,NA,NA,TRBV4-2,CASSQVGALGSDTQYF,TGTGCCAGCAGCCAAGTAGGGGCCCTCGGCTCCGATACGCAGTATTTT
TRBJ2-7,NA,NA,TRBV21-1,CASSKGRRIHEQYF,TGTGCCAGCAGCAAAGGGAGGAGGATCCACGAGCAGTACTTC
TRBJ2-7,TRBD2,NA,TRBV12-3/TRBV12-4,CASSTSGSSYEQYF,TGTGCCAGCAGTACTAGCGGGTCCTCCTACGAGCAGTACTTC
TRBJ2-1,TRBD2,NA,TRBV4-1,CASSHPPGGVRLEYNEQFF,TGCGCCAGCAGCCATCCACCTGGGGGGGTCAGATTAGAATACAATGAGCAGTTCTTC
TRBJ2-6,NA,NA,TRBV7-2,CASSLAPGAGANVLTF,TGTGCCAGCAGCTTAGCGCCGGGTGCTGGGGCCAACGTCCTGACTTTC
TRBJ2-1,TRBD1,NA,TRBV4-3,CASSQDGQGAYNEQFF,TGCGCCAGCAGCCAAGACGGACAGGGGGCCTACAATGAGCAGTTCTTC
TRBJ2-5,TRBD2,NA,TRBV6-2/TRBV6-3,CASSSPRLAGEETQYF,TGTGCCAGCAGTTCACCGAGACTAGCGGGGGAAGAGACCCAGTACTTC
TRBJ1-2,NA,NA,TRBV30,CAWGGGPPHPNYGYTF,TGTGCCTGGGGAGGGGGACCCCCTCACCCTAACTATGGCTACACCTTC
TRBJ2-3,TRBD2,NA,TRBV18,CASSPSGTSKADTQYF,TGCGCCAGCTCACCCTCTGGGACTAGCAAGGCAGATACGCAGTATTTT
TRBJ2-7,NA,once,TRBV24-1,CATSDARGSSYEQYF,TGTGCCACCAGTGATGCGAGAGGGTCGTCCTACGAGCAGTACTTC
TRBJ2-3,NA,NA,TRBV9,CASSSGQGRAGGADTQYF,TGTGCCAGCAGCTCTGGACAGGGTAGGGCGGGGGGTGCAGATACGCAGTATTTT
TRBJ2-7,NA,few,TRBV7-2,CASSLGGGQSYEQYF,TGTGCCAGCAGCTTGGGGGGGGGACAATCCTACGAGCAGTACTTC
TRBJ2-3,NA,few,TRBV4-2,CASSQVDSSPVDTQYF,TGTGCCAGCAGCCAAGTGGACTCCTCACCGGTAGATACGCAGTATTTT
TRBJ2-3,TRBD2,NA,TRBV4-2,CASSHGGRGATDTQYF,TGTGCCAGCAGCCATGGGGGGCGGGGGGCCACAGATACGCAGTATTTT